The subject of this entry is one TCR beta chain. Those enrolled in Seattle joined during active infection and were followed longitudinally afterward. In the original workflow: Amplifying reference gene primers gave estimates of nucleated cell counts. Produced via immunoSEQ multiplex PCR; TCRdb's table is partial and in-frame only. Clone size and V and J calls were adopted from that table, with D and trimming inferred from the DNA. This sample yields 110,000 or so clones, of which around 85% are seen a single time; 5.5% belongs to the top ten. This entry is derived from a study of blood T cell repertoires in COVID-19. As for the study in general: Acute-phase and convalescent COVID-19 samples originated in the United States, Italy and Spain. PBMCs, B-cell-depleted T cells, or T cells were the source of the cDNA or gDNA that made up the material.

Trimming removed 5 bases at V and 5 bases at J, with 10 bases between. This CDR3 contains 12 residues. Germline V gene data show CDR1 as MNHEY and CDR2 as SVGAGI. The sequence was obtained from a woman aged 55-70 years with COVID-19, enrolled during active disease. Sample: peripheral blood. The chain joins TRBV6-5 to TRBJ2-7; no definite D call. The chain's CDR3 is CASSRVSDEQYF. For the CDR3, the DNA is TGTGCCAGCAGTCGAGTCTCGGACGAGCAGTACTTC.